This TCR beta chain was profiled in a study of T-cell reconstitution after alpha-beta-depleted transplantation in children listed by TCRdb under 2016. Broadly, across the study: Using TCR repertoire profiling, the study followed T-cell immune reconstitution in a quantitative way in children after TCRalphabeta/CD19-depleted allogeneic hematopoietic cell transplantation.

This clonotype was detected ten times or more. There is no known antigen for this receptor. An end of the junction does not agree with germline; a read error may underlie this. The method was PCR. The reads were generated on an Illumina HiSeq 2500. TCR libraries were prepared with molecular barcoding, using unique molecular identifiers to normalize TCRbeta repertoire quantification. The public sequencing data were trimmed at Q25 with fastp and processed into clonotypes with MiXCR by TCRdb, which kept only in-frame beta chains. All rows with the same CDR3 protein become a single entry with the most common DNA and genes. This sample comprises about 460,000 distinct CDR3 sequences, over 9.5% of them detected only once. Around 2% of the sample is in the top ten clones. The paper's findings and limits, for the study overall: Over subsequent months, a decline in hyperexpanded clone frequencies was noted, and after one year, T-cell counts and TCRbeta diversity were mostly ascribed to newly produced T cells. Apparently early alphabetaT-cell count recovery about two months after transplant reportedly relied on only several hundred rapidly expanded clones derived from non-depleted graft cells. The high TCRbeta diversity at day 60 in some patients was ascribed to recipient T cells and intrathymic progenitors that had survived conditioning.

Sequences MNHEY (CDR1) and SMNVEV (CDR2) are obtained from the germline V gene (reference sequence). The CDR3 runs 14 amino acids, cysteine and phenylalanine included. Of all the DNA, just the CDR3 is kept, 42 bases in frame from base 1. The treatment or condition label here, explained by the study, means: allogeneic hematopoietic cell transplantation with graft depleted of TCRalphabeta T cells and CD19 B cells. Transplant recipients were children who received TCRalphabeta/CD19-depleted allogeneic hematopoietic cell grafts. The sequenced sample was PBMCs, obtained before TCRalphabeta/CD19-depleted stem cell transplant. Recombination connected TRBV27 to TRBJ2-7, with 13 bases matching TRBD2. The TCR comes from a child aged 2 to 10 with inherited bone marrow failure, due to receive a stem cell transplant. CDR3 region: CASSLGLAGYEQYF. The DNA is TGCGCCAGCAGCTTGGGACTAGCGGGATACGAGCAGTACTTC.